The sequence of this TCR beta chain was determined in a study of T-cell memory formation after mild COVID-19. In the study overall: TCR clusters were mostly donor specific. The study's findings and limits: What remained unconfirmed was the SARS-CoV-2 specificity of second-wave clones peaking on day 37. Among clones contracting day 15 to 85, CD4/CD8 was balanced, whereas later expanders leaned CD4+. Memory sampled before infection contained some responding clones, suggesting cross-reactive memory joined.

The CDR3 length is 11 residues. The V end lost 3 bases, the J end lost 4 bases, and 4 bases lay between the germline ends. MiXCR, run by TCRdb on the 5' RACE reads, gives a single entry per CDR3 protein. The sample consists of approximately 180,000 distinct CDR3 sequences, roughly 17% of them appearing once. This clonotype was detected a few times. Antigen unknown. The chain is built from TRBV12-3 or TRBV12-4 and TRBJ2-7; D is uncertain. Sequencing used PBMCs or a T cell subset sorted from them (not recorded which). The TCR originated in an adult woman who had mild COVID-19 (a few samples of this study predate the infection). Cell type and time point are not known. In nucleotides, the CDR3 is TGTGCCAGCAGTTTCAATTACGAGCAGTACTTC. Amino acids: CASSFNYEQYF.